Listed here is a single TCR beta chain. Authors' processing steps: From reference gene primer amplification, estimates of nucleated cell counts were derived. Measured with immunoSEQ multiplex PCR; TCRdb has only the in-frame clones, and not every one. D and trimming come from the DNA, and the V and J calls and clone size come from that table. The sample yields 300,000 to 350,000 clones, around 87% seen once. This sample was included in a study of blood T cell repertoires in COVID-19. Whole-study context: COVID-19 samples, acute and convalescent, were from the United States, Italy and Spain. The analysed material was cDNA or gDNA that came from T cells, B-cell-depleted T cells, or PBMCs.

The CDR3 consists of 13 residues. Trimming took 5 bases from V and 2 from J, leaving 8 bases between them. Germline loops: CDR1 LNHDA, CDR2 SQIVND (reference sequence). The TCR was taken from a woman between 45 and 60 years old with COVID-19, enrolled during active disease. This chain connects TRBV19 to TRBJ2-3, with D perhaps matching TRBD2 (5 bases). The sample taken for sequencing was peripheral blood. CDR3 in amino acids: CASSVTNTDTQYF. The CDR3 bases are TGTGCCAGTAGTGTGACTAACACAGATACGCAGTATTTT.